This TCR beta chain was observed in a study of OX40 agonist ivuxolimab in advanced cancers. Across the study: Of mixed ages from about 20 to 80 and averaging approximately 60 years, the group was 65% to 85% male. Anti-PD-1, anti-PD-L1 or anti-CTLA-4 therapy given earlier was allowed, and about 38% had some.

The table came from immunoSEQ multiplex PCR; TCRdb's copy has only in-frame clones and leaves some out. The table records tens of thousands of clones, around 83% of them present only once. The sample here was CD4+ or CD8+ T cells sorted from blood, taken in a trial of the OX40 agonist ivuxolimab. The sequence was collected from an adult with an advanced solid tumor such as melanoma, head and neck, liver or kidney cancer.

The CDR3 spells CASSFMGERGTDTQYF. CDR3 DNA: TGTGCCAGCAGCTTTATGGGGGAGAGGGGCACAGATACGCAGTATTTT. The rearrangement uses TRBV13 and TRBJ2-3; D could derive from TRBD1 or TRBD2 (5 bases each). V was trimmed by 3 bases and J by 1 base, leaving 14 bases between them. The CDR3 is made up of 16 amino acids. The germline CDR1 and CDR2 sequences are PRHDT and FYEKMQ (reference sequence).